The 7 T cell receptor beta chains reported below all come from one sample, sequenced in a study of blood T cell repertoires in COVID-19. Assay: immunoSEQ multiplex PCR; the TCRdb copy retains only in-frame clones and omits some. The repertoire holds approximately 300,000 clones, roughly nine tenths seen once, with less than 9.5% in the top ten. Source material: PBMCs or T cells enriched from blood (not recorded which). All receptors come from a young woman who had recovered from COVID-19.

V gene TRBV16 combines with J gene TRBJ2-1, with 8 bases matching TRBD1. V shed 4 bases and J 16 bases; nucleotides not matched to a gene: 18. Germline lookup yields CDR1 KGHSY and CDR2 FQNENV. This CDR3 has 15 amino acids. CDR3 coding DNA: TGTGCCAGCAGCCCTGGAGGGACAGGCCTCTGGGGTCGATTCTTC. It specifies CASSPGGTGLWGRFF. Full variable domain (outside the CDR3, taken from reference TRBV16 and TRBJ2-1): GEEVAQTPKHLVRGEGQKAKLYCAPIKGHSYVFWYQQVLKNEFKFLISFQNENVFDETGMPKERFSAKCLPNSPCSLEIQATKLEDSAVYFCASSPGGTGLWGRFFGPGTRLTVL.

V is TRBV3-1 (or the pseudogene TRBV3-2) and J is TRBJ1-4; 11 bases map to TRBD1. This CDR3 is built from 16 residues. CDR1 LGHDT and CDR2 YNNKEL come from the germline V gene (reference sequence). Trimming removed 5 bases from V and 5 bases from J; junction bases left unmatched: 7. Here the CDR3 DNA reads TGTGCCAGCAGCTCCCGGGACAGGGGGATAAATGAAAAACTGTTTTTT. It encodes CASSSRDRGINEKLFF.

For the CDR3, the DNA is TGTGCCAGCAGTTTAAAGGGGTACACTGAAGCTTTCTTT. This gives the protein CASSLKGYTEAFF. The J gene is TRBJ1-1, the V gene TRBV27; D might be TRBD1 (5 bases). The ends were cut back, 2 bases at V and 3 bases at J, with 7 bases in the middle. This CDR3 comprises 13 residues. Germline V lookup: CDR1 MNHEY, CDR2 SMNVEV (reference sequence).

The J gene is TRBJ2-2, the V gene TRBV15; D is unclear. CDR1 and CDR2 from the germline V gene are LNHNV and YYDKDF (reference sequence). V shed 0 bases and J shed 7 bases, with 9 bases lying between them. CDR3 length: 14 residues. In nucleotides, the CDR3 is TGTGCCACCAGCAGAGAACGTGAGGTCGGGGAGCTGTTTTTT. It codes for CATSREREVGELFF.

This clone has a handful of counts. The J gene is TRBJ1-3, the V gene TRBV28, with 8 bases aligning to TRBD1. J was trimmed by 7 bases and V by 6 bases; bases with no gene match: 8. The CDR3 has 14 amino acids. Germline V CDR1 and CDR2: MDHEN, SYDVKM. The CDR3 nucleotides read TGTGCCAGCAGCCAAGGACAGGGATGGAACACCATATATTTT. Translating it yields CASSQGQGWNTIYF.

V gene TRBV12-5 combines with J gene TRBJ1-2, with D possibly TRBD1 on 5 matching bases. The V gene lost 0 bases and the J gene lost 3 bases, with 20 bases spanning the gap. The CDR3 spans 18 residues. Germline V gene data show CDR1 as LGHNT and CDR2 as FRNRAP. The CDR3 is CASGLVWGTEGPYYGYTF. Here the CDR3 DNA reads TGTGCTAGTGGTTTGGTTTGGGGGACTGAGGGACCATACTATGGCTACACCTTC.

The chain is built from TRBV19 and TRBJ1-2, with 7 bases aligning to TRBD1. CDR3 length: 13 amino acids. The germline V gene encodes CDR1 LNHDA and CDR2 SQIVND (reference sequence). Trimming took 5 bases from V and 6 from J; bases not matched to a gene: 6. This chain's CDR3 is CASSSADRDGYTF. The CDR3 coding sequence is TGTGCCAGTAGTTCCGCCGACAGGGATGGCTACACCTTC. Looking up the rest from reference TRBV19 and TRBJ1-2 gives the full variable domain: DGGITQSPKYLFRKEGQNVTLSCEQNLNHDAMYWYRQDPGQGLRLIYYSQIVNDFQKGDIAEGYSVSREKKESFPLTVTSAQKNPTAFYLCASSSADRDGYTFGSGTRLTVV.